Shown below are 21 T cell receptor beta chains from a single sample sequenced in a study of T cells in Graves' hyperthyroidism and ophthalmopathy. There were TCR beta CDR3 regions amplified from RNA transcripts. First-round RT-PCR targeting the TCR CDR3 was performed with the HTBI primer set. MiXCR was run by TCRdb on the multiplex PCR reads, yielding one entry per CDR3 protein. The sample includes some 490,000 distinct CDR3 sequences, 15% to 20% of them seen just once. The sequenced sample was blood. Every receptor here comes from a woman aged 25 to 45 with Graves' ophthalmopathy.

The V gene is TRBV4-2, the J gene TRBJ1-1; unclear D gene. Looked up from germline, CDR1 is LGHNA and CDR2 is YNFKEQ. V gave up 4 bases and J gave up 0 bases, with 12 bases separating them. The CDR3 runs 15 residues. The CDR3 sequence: CASSPPAGLNTEAFF. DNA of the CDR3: TGTGCCAGCAGCCCCCCAGCGGGCTTGAACACTGAAGCTTTCTTT.

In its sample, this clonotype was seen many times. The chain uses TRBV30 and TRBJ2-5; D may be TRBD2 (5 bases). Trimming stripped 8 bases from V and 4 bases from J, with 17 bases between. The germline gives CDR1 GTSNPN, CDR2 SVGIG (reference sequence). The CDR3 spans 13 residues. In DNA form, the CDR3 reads TGTGCCGTGGGGATTGGACGGGGAGAGACCCAGTACTTC. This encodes CAVGIGRGETQYF.

Written as DNA, the CDR3 is TGTGCCAGCAGTTTCAGGGTGGCCGTGGGTGGCTACACCTTC. It is translated as CASSFRVAVGGYTF. This chain links TRBV7-9 with TRBJ1-2; maybe TRBD1 (5 bases). V was pared by 6 bases and J by 7 bases, with 18 bases between. The CDR3 runs to 14 residues. CDR1 and CDR2 (germline): SEHNR, FQNEAQ (reference sequence).

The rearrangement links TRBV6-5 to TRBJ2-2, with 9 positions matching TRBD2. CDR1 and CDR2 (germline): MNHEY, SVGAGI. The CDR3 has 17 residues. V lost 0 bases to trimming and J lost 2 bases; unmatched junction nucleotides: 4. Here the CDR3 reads CASSYSTSGRNTGELFF. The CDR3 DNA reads TGTGCCAGCAGTTACTCGACTAGCGGAAGAAACACCGGGGAGCTGTTTTTT.

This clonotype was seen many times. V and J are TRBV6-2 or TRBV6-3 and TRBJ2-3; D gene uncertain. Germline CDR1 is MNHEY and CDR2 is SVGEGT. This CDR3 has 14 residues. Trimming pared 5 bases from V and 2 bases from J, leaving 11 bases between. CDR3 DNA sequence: TGTGCCAGCAGTCCTGACTTGATCACAGATACGCAGTATTTT. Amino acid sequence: CASSPDLITDTQYF.

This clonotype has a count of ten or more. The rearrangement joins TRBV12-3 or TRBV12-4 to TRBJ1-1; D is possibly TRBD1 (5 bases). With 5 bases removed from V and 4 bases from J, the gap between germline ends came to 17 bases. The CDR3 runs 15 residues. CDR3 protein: CASSVFGGFGTEAFF. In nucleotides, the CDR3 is TGTGCCAGCAGTGTTTTCGGGGGGTTTGGCACTGAAGCTTTCTTT.

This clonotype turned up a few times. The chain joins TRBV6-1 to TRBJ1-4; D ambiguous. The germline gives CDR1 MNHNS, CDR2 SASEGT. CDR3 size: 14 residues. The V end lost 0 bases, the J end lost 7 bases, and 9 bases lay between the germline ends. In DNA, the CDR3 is TGTGCCAGCAGTGAAGCGAGGAGGGTTGAAAAACTGTTTTTT. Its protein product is CASSEARRVEKLFF.

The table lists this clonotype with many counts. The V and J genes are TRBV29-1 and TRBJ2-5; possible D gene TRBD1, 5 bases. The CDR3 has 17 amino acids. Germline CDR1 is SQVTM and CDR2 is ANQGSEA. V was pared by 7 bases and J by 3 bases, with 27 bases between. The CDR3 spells CSARRVPGLHIKETQYF. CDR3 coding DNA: TGCAGCGCCCGAAGGGTGCCAGGGTTGCACATAAAAGAGACCCAGTACTTC. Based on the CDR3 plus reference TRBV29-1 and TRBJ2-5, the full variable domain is SAVISQKPSRDICQRGTSLTIQCQVDSQVTMMFWYRQQPGQSLTLIATANQGSEATYESGFVIDKFPISRPNLTFSTLTVSNMSPEDSSIYLCSARRVPGLHIKETQYFGPGTRLLVL.

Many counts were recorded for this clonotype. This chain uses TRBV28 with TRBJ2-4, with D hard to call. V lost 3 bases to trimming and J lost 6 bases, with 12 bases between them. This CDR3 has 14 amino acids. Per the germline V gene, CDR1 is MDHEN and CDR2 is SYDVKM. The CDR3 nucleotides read TGTGCCAGCAGTTTGGGTTCCTCCAGAAACATTCAGTACTTC. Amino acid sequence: CASSLGSSRNIQYF.

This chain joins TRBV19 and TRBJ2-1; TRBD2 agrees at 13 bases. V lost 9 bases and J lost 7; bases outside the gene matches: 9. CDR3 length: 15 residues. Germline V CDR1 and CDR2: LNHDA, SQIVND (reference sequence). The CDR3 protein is CARRTSGSPGNEQFF. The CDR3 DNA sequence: TGTGCCAGGCGGACTAGCGGGAGTCCTGGGAATGAGCAGTTCTTC. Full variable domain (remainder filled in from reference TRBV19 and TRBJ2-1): DGGITQSPKYLFRKEGQNVTLSCEQNLNHDAMYWYRQDPGQGLRLIYYSQIVNDFQKGDIAEGYSVSREKKESFPLTVTSAQKNPTAFYLCARRTSGSPGNEQFFGPGTRLTVL.

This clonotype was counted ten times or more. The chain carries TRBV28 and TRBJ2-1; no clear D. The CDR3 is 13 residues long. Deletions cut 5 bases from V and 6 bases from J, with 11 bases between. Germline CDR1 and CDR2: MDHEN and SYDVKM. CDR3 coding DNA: TGTGCCAGCAGTCGAGAAACGGCCAATGAGCAGTTCTTC. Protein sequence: CASSRETANEQFF.

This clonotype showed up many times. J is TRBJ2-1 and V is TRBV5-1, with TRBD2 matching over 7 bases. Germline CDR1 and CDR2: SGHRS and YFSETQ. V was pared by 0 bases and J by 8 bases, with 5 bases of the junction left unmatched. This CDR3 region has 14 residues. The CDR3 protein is CASSLGLASDEQFF. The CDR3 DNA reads TGCGCCAGCAGCTTGGGACTAGCTTCGGATGAGCAGTTCTTC.

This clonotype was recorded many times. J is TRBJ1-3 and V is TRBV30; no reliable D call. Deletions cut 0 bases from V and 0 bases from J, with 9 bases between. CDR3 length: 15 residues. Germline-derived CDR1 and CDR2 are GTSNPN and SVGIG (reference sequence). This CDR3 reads CAWSVVGSSGNTIYF. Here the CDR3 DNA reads TGTGCCTGGAGTGTTGTCGGAAGCTCTGGAAACACCATATATTTT.

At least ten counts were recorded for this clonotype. The CDR3 reads CASSWKETVWVTKNIQYF. CDR3 nucleotides: TGTGCCAGCAGTTGGAAGGAAACAGTTTGGGTTACCAAAAACATTCAGTACTTC. The V call is TRBV6-8, the J call TRBJ2-4; D call uncertain. The CDR3 length is 18 residues. Germline values: CDR1 MNHGY, CDR2 SAAAGT. V was cut by 4 bases and J by 2 bases, with 21 bases left in between.

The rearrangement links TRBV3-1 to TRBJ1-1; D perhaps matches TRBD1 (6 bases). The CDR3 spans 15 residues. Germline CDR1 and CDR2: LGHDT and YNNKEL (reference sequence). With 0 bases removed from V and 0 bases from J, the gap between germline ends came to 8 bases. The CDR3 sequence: CASSQDRTVNTEAFF. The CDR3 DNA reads TGTGCCAGCAGCCAAGATAGGACAGTGAACACTGAAGCTTTCTTT. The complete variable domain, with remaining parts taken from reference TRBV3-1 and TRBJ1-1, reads DTAVSQTPKYLVTQMGNDKSIKCEQNLGHDTMYWYKQDSKKFLKIMFSYNNKELIINETVPNRFSPKSPDKAHLNLHINSLELGDSAVYFCASSQDRTVNTEAFFGQGTRLTVV.

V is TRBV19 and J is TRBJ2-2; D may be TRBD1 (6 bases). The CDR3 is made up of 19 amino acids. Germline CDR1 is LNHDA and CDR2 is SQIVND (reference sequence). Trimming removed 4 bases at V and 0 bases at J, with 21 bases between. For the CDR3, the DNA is TGTGCCAGTAGTAAGTCCATCCTCAGACAGGCATCGAACACCGGGGAGCTGTTTTTT. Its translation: CASSKSILRQASNTGELFF.

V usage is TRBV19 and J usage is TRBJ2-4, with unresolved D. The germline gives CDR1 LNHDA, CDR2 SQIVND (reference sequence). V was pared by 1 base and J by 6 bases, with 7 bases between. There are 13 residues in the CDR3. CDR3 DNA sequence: TGTGCCAGTAGTATAGGTAGATCAAACATTCAGTACTTC. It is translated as CASSIGRSNIQYF.

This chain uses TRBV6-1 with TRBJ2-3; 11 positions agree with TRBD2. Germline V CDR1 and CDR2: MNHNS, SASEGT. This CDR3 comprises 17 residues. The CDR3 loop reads CGIRGTSGITSTDTQYF. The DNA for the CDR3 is TGTGGTATACGGGGGACTAGCGGAATTACTAGCACAGATACGCAGTATTTT.

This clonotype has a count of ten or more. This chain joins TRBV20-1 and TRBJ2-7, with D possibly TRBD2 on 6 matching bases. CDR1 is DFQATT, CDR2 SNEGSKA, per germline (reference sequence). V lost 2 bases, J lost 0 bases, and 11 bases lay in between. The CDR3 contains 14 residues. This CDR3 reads CSARYGGSSYEQYF. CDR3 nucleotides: TGCAGTGCTAGATACGGGGGTTCCTCCTACGAGCAGTACTTC.

DNA for the CDR3: TGTGCCAGCAGCGGGGACCTAGAGTTTTCACCCCTCCACTTT. Encoded protein: CASSGDLEFSPLHF. The chain combines TRBV9 with TRBJ1-6; maybe TRBD1 (5 bases). Trimming pared 3 bases from V and 9 bases from J, leaving 13 bases between. CDR1 is SGDLS, CDR2 YYNGEE, per germline. The CDR3 has 14 amino acids.

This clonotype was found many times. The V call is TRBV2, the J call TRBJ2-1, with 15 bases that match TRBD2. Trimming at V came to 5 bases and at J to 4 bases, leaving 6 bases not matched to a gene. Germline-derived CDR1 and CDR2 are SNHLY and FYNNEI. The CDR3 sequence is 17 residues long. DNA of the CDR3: TGTGCCAGCAGTAGGGGACTAGCGGGAGGAGAATACAATGAGCAGTTCTTC. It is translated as CASSRGLAGGEYNEQFF. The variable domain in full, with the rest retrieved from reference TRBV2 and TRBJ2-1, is EPEVTQTPSHQVTQMGQEVILRCVPISNHLYFYWYRQILGQKVEFLVSFYNNEISEKSEIFDDQFSVERPDGSNFTLKIRSTKLEDSAMYFCASSRGLAGGEYNEQFFGPGTRLTVL.